This TCR beta chain was found in a study of shared clonotypes between healthy human individuals (dated by TCRdb to 2019 to 2021). At the level of the whole study: The cohort comprised a couple of women and a few men aged 18 to 49 years. For each donor, three plates each were used for CD4 naive and CD4 memory, two plates were used for CD8 naive, and one plate was used for CD8 memory. Blood TCR repertoires of a handful of healthy adults were deeply sequenced to estimate repertoire size and the extent of clonotype sharing between individuals. To increase sequencing depth and limit assay-specific biases, different laboratories used diverse techniques to prepare libraries and sequence TCR repertoires. Each donor's leukapheresis produced roughly between about 0.8 and 8.9 billion PBMCs.

Using the deep immunoSEQ assay, TCR CDR3 regions were amplified from genomic DNA by multiplex PCR. Extracted genomic DNA from each cell subset was distributed evenly across all wells of several immunoSEQ 96-well plates, and each plate was treated as a replicate. For sorted subsets, each replicate PCR was loaded with about 200 ng genomic DNA, equivalent to 30,000 or so T cell genomes. The purified libraries were quantified using a Qubit 3.0 fluorometer, sized with a Bioanalyzer 2100, and then quantified again using the KAPA Library Quantification kit. Each immunoSEQ 96-well plate was sequenced on its own single-read 150-cycle Illumina NextSeq 550 flow cell. The original pipeline was this. The immunoSEQ output contained only junctional sequences without quality scores, so filtering could not match that applied to full-length reads. Sequences were annotated with PyIR, a Python wrapper for IgBLAST v1.9, using IMGT germline references to assign V/J genes and CDR3. Reads were removed for weak V/J assignments (E-value above 1e-6), missing CDR3, stop codons, out-of-frame junctions, or ambiguous translated residues. V3J clonotypes were defined as sequences sharing the same inferred V gene, J gene, and CDR3 amino acid sequence. The percentage overlap between two repertoires was calculated by dividing the number of shared unique clonotypes by the size of the smaller repertoire. Repertoire richness was assessed with RTK rarefaction, the Chao1 estimator, and Recon v2.1 estimates of unobserved clonotypes. Generation probabilities were computed with OLGA for all TCRbeta clonotypes obtained by the gDNA method from a handful of donors. The table comes from immuneACCESS by way of TCRdb, which keeps in-frame sequences with V and J called. Part of the clones is missing from these tables; in studies checked, under half for an unresolved V gene and the rest for unknown reasons. That table supplies the V and J calls and clone size; D and trimming were determined from the DNA. For this sample there are roughly 720,000 clones; 90% appear just once. The ten biggest clones cover about a third of the sample.

Summary of the overall study and its limitations: Sampling was limited to blood, and TCR repertoires in tissue likely differ from TCR repertoires in blood. Naive subsets generally had larger estimated clonotype richness than memory subsets did. Rarefaction of sorted-subset datasets indicated incomplete sequencing despite the large sequencing depth. Clonotypes shared by all four sorted-subset donors showed higher generation probabilities than non-shared clonotypes. Approximately 5% of naive CD4, around 3.5% of naive CD8, 2.3% of memory CD4, and 0.4% of memory CD8 clonotypes were shared across several donors. Pairwise subsampling led to the expectation that sequencing depth would affect the degree of clonotype sharing among donors. Because the study included only a small number of donors, the genetic and exposure-history diversity represented was limited.

Healthy HIV-negative adults with no recently reported acute infections or vaccinations were included as donors. Every donor was a Caucasian adult living in Nashville, Tennessee, USA. CD8 memory samples were composed of magnetically selected CD45RO+ cells combined with CCR7-negative CD45RA+ effector memory (TemRA) cells. Blood was obtained by leukapheresis, after which PBMCs were separated by Ficoll-Histopaque density gradient centrifugation and cryopreserved in liquid nitrogen vapor phase. Analytical flow cytometry was used to check the purity and quantity of each magnetically sorted T cell population. From each sorted fraction, genomic DNA was isolated and quantified by UV absorbance on a Nanodrop 2000c. On this clone itself: The specificity of this receptor is unknown. It has no much larger one-base neighbor in the sample; base qualities were not kept.

From a lookup of the germline V gene, CDR1 and CDR2 are SGDLS and YYNGEE. V loses 4 bases, J loses 4 bases, and the germline ends lie 17 bases apart. The CDR3 goes from the cysteine to the phenylalanine over 16 residues. The CDR3 DNA has 48 bases and is translated from base 1. The rearrangement joined TRBV9 to TRBJ2-2, and possibly TRBD2, on 7 matching bases. The TCR originated in a man younger than 35 in good health. Some clones in this sample may be carry-over from other donors' samples. Material for sequencing was memory CD8+ T cells from PBMCs. Per the publication, the cell subset or site label means: CD45RO+ cells pooled with CCR7-negative TemRA cells. The CDR3 has the sequence CASSPRRAGATGELFF. The nucleotides are TGTGCCAGCAGCCCCCGCCGGGCGGGGGCCACCGGGGAGCTGTTTTTT.